One sample yielded the 11 T cell receptor beta chains listed below, sequenced in a study of PD-1 blockade in classical Hodgkin lymphoma. In every patient, relapse followed autologous stem cell transplantation, while exposure to brentuximab vedotin differed. Using immunoSEQ multiplex PCR, the repertoire was profiled, and TCRdb retains in-frame clones only, with some absent. This table has about 94,000 clones, 89% appearing once. The sequencing used peripheral blood mononuclear cells (PBMCs), collected before the second cycle of nivolumab. These TCRs come from a human donor with classical Hodgkin lymphoma.

In nucleotides, the CDR3 is TGTGCCAGCAGTGTTAGGGTGTGGACTAGCGGGGAGCTAAGCGCCTACGAGCAGTACTTC. Translation gives CASSVRVWTSGELSAYEQYF. This chain connects TRBV6-1 to TRBJ2-7; TRBD2 aligns across 12 bases. The CDR3 contains 20 residues. Germline V gene lookup returns CDR1 MNHNS and CDR2 SASEGT. Unmatched junction bases numbered 18, after V lost 4 bases and J lost 2 bases.

V and J are TRBV2 and TRBJ1-1, with D maybe TRBD1 (6 bases). This CDR3 spans 15 amino acids. The ends were cut back, 4 bases at V and 0 bases at J, with 12 bases in the middle. Germline lookup yields CDR1 SNHLY and CDR2 FYNNEI. The CDR3 DNA is TGTGCCAGCAGTGGAGGGGGTTCCGTGAACACTGAAGCTTTCTTT. Amino acids: CASSGGGSVNTEAFF.

V usage is TRBV19 and J usage is TRBJ2-7; a possible D gene is TRBD2 (6 bases). Germline V gene lookup returns CDR1 LNHDA and CDR2 SQIVND (reference sequence). The CDR3 runs to 12 residues. Trimming pared 6 bases from V and 0 bases from J, leaving 6 bases between. CDR3 bases: TGTGCCAGTAGGGGGGGCTCCTACGAGCAGTACTTC. It encodes CASRGGSYEQYF.

The V call is TRBV30, the J call TRBJ2-7; no firm D call. The ends were cut back, 2 bases at V and 0 bases at J, with 8 bases in the middle. CDR1 is GTSNPN, CDR2 SVGIG, per germline (reference sequence). CDR3 length equals 13 residues. This CDR3 reads CAWSRTGSYEQYF. The CDR3 DNA reads TGTGCCTGGAGTCGGACCGGCTCCTACGAGCAGTACTTC.

This clone is a singleton in its sample. V gene TRBV5-1 combines with J gene TRBJ1-4; 9 bases align to TRBD1. CDR1 and CDR2 from the germline V gene are SGHRS and YFSETQ. J was trimmed by 4 bases and V by 5 bases; bases with no gene match: 6. This CDR3 is built from 15 residues. As DNA, the CDR3 is TGCGCCAGCAGGTTTGGGGACAGGGATAATGAAAAACTGTTTTTT. Residues: CASRFGDRDNEKLFF.

V and J are TRBV5-1 and TRBJ1-5; possibly TRBD1 for D (6 bases). The CDR3 runs 16 residues. Germline assignment: CDR1 SGHRS and CDR2 YFSETQ. V dropped 0 bases and J dropped 7 bases, with 17 bases sitting between them. The CDR3 loop is CASSLAGLDTGQPQHF. Here the CDR3 DNA reads TGCGCCAGCAGCTTGGCCGGGCTGGATACAGGGCAGCCCCAGCATTTT.

The genes are TRBV6-5 and TRBJ2-1; 8 nucleotides agree with TRBD1. This CDR3 is built from 13 residues. The germline gives CDR1 MNHEY, CDR2 SVGAGI. With 8 bases clipped from V and 4 bases from J, the junction kept 4 bases outside the gene matches. The CDR3 is CASPGGPYNEQFF. The CDR3 nucleotides read TGTGCCAGCCCAGGGGGCCCATACAATGAGCAGTTCTTC.

The chain is built from TRBV6-5 and TRBJ2-1; D is possibly TRBD1 (5 bases). This CDR3 spans 14 amino acids. V was clipped by 5 bases and J by 2 bases, with 10 bases between them. Per germline, CDR1 MNHEY and CDR2 SVGAGI. The CDR3 sequence is CASSARQPYNEQFF. The CDR3 region has the DNA TGTGCCAGCAGTGCTAGACAGCCCTACAATGAGCAGTTCTTC.

The chain carries TRBV5-1 and TRBJ1-1; 8 bases are shared with TRBD1. The CDR3 totals 14 residues. J was trimmed by 7 bases and V by 4 bases; bases with no gene match: 9. CDR1 is SGHRS and CDR2 is YFSETQ in the germline V gene. This chain's CDR3 is CASSTEPTGVEAFF. The DNA of the CDR3 is TGCGCCAGCAGCACAGAACCGACAGGGGTTGAAGCTTTCTTT. The full variable domain, in which reference TRBV5-1 and TRBJ1-1 provide the parts outside the CDR3, is KAGVTQTPRYLIKTRGQQVTLSCSPISGHRSVSWYQQTPGQGLQFLFEYFSETQRNKGNFPGRFSGRQFSNSRSEMNVSTLELGDSALYLCASSTEPTGVEAFFGQGTRLTVV.

The chain links TRBV28 to TRBJ2-3, with TRBD2 matching 8 bases. Germline lookup yields CDR1 MDHEN and CDR2 SYDVKM. V lost 3 bases, J lost 2 bases, and 13 bases stayed unmatched. This CDR3 comprises 18 residues. The CDR3 loop reads CASSFPGSAGGITDTQYF. As DNA, the CDR3 is TGTGCCAGCAGTTTTCCCGGGTCCGCGGGGGGAATCACAGATACGCAGTATTTT.

The chain links TRBV5-4 to TRBJ2-1; possibly TRBD1 or TRBD2 for D (5 bases each). The CDR3 contains 17 residues. In germline, CDR1 is SGHNT, CDR2 YYREEE (reference sequence). Trimming left V 3 bases short and J 6 bases short, with 22 bases between. The chain's CDR3 is CASSSPWLADSGNEQFF. DNA for the CDR3: TGTGCCAGCAGCTCTCCGTGGCTAGCCGACAGCGGCAATGAGCAGTTCTTC.